These T cell receptor beta chains were read from a single sample in a study of T cell repertoires in cytomegalovirus infection. TCRdb passed the reads through MiXCR, listing each CDR3 protein once. The top ten hold roughly 13% of the sample, which has approximately 1,000,000 distinct CDR3 sequences, roughly a third seen once. Their antigens are not known. The sample here was cultured CD8+ T cells from PBMCs, taken from culture after CMV antigen stimulation. These receptors originate from a human donor in good health (CMV status not recorded). Some clones in this sample may be carry-over from other donors' samples. Both conserved end residues are part of each CDR3. The D gene is left open where the match is weak. Expanded clones get a size class; other rows say once, few or many, or leave the size out.

v_call: TRBV3-1
d_call: TRBD1
clone_size: NA
j_call: TRBJ1-4
cdr3_nt: TGTGCCAGCAGCCTCAACGGGACAGGGGACCATCCGACAACTAATGAAAAACTGTTTTTT
cdr3_aa: CASSLNGTGDHPTTNEKLFF

v_call: TRBV7-8
d_call: NA
clone_size: many
j_call: TRBJ2-3
cdr3_nt: TGTGCCAGCATCCTCCCGGGCACAGATACGCAGTATTTT
cdr3_aa: CASILPGTDTQYF

v_call: TRBV7-6
d_call: NA
clone_size: many
j_call: TRBJ1-1
cdr3_nt: TGTGCCAGCAGCTTAGTTGACATGAACACTGAAGCTTTCTTT
cdr3_aa: CASSLVDMNTEAFF

v_call: TRBV19
d_call: TRBD2
clone_size: NA
j_call: TRBJ2-5
cdr3_nt: TGTGCCAGTAGTATTGGAGCGGGGGGCCCTGGGGAGACCCAGTACTTC
cdr3_aa: CASSIGAGGPGETQYF

v_call: TRBV7-9
d_call: NA
clone_size: NA
j_call: TRBJ1-5
cdr3_nt: TGTGCCAGCAGCTTAGGGGACGGAAGATTAGGCAATCAGCCCCAGCATTTT
cdr3_aa: CASSLGDGRLGNQPQHF

v_call: TRBV19
d_call: NA
clone_size: few
j_call: TRBJ2-1
cdr3_nt: TGTGCCAGTAGTCCAAGGGACATTCTCCCGACAGATGAGCAGTTCTTC
cdr3_aa: CASSPRDILPTDEQFF

v_call: TRBV15
d_call: TRBD1
clone_size: few
j_call: TRBJ1-5
cdr3_nt: TGTGCCACCAGCAGACGTTACGGGTTAAAAGGACAGGGGGGAAATAGCAATCAGCCCCAGCATTTT
cdr3_aa: CATSRRYGLKGQGGNSNQPQHF

v_call: TRBV7-9
d_call: NA
clone_size: NA
j_call: TRBJ1-2
cdr3_nt: TGTGCCAGCAGCTTCGGGCAGGGGTTCCGTGGCTACACCTTC
cdr3_aa: CASSFGQGFRGYTF

v_call: TRBV7-9
d_call: TRBD1
clone_size: NA
j_call: TRBJ2-2
cdr3_nt: TGTGCCAGCAGCTTACGTAAGGGGGCGGACACCGGGGAGCTGTTTTTT
cdr3_aa: CASSLRKGADTGELFF

v_call: TRBV7-8
d_call: NA
clone_size: many
j_call: TRBJ1-2
cdr3_nt: TGTGCCAGCAGCGCCGTGGGGGACCGTCGGGGCTACACCTTC
cdr3_aa: CASSAVGDRRGYTF